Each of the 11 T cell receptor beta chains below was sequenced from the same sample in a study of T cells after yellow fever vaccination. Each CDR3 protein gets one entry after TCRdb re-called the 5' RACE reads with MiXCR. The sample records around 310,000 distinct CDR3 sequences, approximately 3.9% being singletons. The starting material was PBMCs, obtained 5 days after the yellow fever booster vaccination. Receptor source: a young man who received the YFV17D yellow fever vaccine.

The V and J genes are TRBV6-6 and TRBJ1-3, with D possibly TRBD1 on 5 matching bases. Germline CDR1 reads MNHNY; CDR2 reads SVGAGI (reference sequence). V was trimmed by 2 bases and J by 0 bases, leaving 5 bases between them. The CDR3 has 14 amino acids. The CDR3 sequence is CASSYDSSGNTIYF. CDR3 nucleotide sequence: TGTGCCAGCAGTTACGACAGCTCTGGAAACACCATATATTTT.

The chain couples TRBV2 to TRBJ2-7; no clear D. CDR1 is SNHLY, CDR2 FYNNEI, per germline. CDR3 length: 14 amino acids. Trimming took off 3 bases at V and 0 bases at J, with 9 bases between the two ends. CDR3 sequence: CASSDPRSSYEQYF. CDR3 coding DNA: TGTGCCAGCAGTGATCCCCGGAGCTCCTACGAGCAGTACTTC.

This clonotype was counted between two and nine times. CDR3 nucleotide sequence: TGTGCCAGCAGCGTAGGGTTAGCGCCGACCTTCTATGGCTACACCTTC. Residues: CASSVGLAPTFYGYTF. The chain uses TRBV9 and TRBJ1-2; no clear D. This CDR3 region has 16 residues. V gave up 0 bases and J gave up 4 bases, with 16 bases separating them. Germline loops: CDR1 SGDLS, CDR2 YYNGEE.

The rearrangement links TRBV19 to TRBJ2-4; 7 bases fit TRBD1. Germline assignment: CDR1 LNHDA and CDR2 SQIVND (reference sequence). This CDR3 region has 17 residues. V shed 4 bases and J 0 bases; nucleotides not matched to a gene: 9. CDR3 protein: CASSTGQQRLAKNIQYF. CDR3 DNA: TGTGCCAGTAGTACGGGACAGCAGCGATTAGCCAAAAACATTCAGTACTTC.

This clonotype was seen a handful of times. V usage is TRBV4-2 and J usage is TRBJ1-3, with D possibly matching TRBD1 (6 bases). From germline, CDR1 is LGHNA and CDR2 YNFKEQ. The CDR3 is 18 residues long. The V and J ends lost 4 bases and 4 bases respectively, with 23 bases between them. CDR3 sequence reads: CASSLRGNEVSEGNTIYF. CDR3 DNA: TGTGCCAGCAGCCTAAGGGGGAACGAAGTCTCGGAGGGAAACACCATATATTTT.

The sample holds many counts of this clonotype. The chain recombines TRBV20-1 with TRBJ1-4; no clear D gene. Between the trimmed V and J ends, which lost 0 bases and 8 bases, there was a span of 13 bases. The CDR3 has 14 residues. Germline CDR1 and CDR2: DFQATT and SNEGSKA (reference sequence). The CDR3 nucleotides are TGCAGTGCTAGAGATAATCGACCCAGAGAAAAACTGTTTTTT. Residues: CSARDNRPREKLFF.

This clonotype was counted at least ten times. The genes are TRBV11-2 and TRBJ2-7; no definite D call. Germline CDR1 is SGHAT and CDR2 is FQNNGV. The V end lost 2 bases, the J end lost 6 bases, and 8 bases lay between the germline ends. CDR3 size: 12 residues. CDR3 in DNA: TGTGCCAGCAGCTTACCTGGGTGCGAGCAGTACTTC. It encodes CASSLPGCEQYF.

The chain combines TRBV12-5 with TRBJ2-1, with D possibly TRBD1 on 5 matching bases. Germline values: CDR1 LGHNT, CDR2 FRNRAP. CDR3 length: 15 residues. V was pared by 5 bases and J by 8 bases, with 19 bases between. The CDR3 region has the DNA TGTGCTAGTGGTAGCCCGGACACAAACGTCGATGAGCAGTTCTTC. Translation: CASGSPDTNVDEQFF.

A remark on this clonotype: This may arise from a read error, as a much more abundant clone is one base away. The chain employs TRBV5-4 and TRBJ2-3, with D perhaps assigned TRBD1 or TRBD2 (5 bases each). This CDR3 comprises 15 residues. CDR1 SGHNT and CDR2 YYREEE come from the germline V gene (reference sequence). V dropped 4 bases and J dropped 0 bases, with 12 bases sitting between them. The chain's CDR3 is CASSAGAASTDTQYF. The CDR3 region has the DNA TGTGCCAGCAGCGCCGGGGCAGCTAGCACAGATACGCAGTATTTT.

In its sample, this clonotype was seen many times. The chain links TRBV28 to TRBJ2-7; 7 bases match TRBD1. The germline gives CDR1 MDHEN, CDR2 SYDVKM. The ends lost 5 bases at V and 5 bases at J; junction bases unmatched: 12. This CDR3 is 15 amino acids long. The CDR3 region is CASSVRDRNRDEQYV. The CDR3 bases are TGTGCCAGCAGTGTCCGGGACAGAAATCGCGACGAGCAGTACGTC.

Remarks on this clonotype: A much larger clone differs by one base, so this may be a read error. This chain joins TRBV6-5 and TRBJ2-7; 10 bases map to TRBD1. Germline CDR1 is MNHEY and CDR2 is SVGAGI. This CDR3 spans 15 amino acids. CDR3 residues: CASSKTGGAWYGQYF. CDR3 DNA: TGTGCCAGCAGCAAGACAGGGGGCGCATGGTACGGGCAGTACTTC.